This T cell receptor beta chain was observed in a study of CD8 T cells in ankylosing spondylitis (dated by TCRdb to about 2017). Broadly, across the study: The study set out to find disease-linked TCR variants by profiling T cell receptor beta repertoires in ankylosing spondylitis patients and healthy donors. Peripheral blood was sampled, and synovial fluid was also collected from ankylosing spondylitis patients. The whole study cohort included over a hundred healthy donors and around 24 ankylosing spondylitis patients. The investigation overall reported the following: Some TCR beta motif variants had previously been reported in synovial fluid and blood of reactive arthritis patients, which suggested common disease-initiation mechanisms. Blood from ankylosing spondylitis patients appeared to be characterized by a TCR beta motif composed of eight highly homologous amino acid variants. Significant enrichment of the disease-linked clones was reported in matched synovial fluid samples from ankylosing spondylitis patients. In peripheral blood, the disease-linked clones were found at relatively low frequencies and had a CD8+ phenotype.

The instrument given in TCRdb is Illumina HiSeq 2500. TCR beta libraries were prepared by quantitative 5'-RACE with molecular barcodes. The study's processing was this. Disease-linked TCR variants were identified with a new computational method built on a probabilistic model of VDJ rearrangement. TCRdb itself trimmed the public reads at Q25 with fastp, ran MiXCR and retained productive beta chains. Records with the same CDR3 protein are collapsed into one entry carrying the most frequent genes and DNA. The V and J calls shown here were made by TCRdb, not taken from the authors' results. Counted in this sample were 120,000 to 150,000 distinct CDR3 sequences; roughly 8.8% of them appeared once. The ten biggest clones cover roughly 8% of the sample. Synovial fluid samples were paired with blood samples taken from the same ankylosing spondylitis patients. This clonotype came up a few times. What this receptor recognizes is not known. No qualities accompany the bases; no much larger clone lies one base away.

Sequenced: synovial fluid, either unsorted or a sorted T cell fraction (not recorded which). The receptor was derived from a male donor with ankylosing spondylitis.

The DNA sequence is as follows: TGTGCCACCAGTGACGGTGGGAGGCGGGGAATCACAGATACGCAGTATTTT. Translated, this gives CATSDGGRRGITDTQYF. Recombination connected TRBV24-1 to TRBJ2-3, and the D gene may be TRBD2, 6 bases matching. Counted from cysteine to phenylalanine, this CDR3 has 17 amino acids. Solely the CDR3 DNA is kept, with 51 bases framed from the first base. V is cut by 4 bases and J by 2 bases, and the space between the germline ends is 18 bases. CDR1 and CDR2 were assigned from the germline V gene as KGHDR and SFDVKD.